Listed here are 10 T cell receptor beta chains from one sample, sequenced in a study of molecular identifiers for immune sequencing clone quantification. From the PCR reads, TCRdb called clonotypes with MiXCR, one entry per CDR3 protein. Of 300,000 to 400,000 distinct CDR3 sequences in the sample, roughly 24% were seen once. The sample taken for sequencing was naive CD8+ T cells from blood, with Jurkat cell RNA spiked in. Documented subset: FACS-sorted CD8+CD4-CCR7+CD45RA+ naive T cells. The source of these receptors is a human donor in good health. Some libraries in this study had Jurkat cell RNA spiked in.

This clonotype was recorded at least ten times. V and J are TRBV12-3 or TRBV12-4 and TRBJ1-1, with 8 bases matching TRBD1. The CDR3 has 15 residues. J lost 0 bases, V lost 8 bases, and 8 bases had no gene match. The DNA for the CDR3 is TGTGCCAGCGCGCAATCAGGGGGCTTGAACACTGAAGCTTTCTTT. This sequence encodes CASAQSGGLNTEAFF.

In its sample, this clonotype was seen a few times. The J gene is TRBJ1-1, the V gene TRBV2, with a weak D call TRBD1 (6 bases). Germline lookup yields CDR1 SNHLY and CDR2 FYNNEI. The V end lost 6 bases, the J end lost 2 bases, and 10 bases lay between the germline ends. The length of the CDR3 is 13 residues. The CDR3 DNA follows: TGTGCCAGCAGGGAGGACAGTAACACTGAAGCTTTCTTT. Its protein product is CASREDSNTEAFF.

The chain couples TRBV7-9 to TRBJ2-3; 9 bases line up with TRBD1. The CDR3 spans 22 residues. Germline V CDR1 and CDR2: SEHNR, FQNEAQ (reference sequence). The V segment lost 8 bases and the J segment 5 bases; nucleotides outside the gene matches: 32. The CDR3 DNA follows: TGTGCCAGCGCAAACAGGGGGCCAGGGGATCATAGTCTCGCGCCTACGGGAGATACGCAGTATTTT. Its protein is CASANRGPGDHSLAPTGDTQYF.

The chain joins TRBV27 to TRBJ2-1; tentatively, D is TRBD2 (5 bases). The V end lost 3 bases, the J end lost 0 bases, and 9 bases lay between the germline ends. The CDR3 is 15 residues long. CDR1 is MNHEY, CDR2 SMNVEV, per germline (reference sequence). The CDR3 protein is CASSLRVSSYNEQFF. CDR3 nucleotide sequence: TGTGCCAGCAGTTTGAGGGTTAGCTCCTACAATGAGCAGTTCTTC.

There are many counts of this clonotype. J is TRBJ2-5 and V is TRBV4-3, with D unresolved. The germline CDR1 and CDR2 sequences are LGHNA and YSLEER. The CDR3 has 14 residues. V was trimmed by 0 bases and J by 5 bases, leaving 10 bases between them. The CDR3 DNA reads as TGCGCCAGCAGCCAAGATCGGTCCTTCGAGACCCAGTACTTC. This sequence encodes CASSQDRSFETQYF.

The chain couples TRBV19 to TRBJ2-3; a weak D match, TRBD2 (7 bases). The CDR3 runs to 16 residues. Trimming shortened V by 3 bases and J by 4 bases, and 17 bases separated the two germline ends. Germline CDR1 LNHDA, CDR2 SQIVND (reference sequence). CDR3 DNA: TGTGCCAGTAGTATGTCGGGCGGGGGCGTCTCAGATACGCAGTATTTT. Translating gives CASSMSGGGVSDTQYF.

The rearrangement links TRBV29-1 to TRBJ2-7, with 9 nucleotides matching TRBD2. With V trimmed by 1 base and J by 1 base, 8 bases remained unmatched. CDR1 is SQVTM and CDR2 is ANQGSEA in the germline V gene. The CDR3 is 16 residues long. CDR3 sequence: CSVEVLLAGSSYEQYF. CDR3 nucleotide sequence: TGCAGCGTTGAAGTCCTCCTAGCGGGATCTTCCTACGAGCAGTACTTC.

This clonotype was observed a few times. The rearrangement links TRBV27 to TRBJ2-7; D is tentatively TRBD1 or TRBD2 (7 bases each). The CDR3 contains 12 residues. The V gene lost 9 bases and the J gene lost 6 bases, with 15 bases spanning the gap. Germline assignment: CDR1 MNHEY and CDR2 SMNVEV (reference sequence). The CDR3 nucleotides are TGTGCCAGTGCAGGGGGAGGGGTCGAGCAGTACTTC. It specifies CASAGGGVEQYF.

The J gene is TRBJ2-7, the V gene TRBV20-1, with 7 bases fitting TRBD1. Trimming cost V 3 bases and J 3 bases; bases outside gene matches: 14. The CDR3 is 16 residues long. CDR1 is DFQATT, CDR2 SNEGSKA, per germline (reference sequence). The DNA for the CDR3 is TGCAGTGCTAGCGACCTACAGGGGTCCCCGCACTACGAGCAGTACTTC. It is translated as CSASDLQGSPHYEQYF.

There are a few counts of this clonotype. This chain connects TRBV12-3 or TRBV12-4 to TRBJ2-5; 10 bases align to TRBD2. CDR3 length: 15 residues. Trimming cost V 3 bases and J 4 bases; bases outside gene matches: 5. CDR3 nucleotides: TGTGCCAGCAGTTTTTCTAGCGGGAGTCGAGAGACCCAGTACTTC. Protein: CASSFSSGSRETQYF.